This TCR beta chain was identified during a study of CD8+CD57+ T cells in acquired aplastic anemia. At the level of the study: Sorting CD4+ and CD8+ cells gave DNA averaging approximately 3 ug.

Per germline, CDR1 SGHTA and CDR2 FQGNSA. The length of the CDR3 is 14 amino acids, counting both ends. Only one count was recorded for this clonotype. A read error is likely, as this CDR3 ends without the conserved phenylalanine or tryptophan. The DNA is omitted, as the CDR3 cannot be located on it reliably, and the CDR3 follows TCRdb's listing. Genomic DNA templated the TCR beta VDJ and CDR3 profiling. MiXCR, run by TCRdb on the reads, gives a single entry per CDR3 protein. The table records around 150,000 distinct CDR3 sequences, about 48% of them present only once. V and J are TRBV7-2 and TRBJ1-1; the D call TRBD1 from the table was never checked on the DNA. The origin of this receptor is a human donor in good health. The sample taken for sequencing was sorted CD4+, CD8+, or CD8+CD57+ T cells (not recorded which) from PBMCs. CDR3 in amino acids: CASRRDRLNTEALL.